The 14 T cell receptor beta chains below come from one sample, sequenced in a study of cytomegalovirus exposure and HLA in healthy donors. PCR employed 60 Vbeta and 13 Jbeta primers. The repertoire was sequenced with immunoSEQ multiplex PCR; TCRdb's copy has only in-frame clones and lacks some. Of fewer than 200,000 clones in the sample, around four fifths were seen once. The material sequenced was PBMCs. These receptor sequences come from a man aged 30 to 45 in good health and CMV-seronegative.

The chain is built from TRBV7-9 and TRBJ2-7, with TRBD1 as a possible D gene (5 bases). CDR3 size: 14 residues. Germline-derived CDR1 and CDR2 are SEHNR and FQNEAQ (reference sequence). The V end lost 5 bases, the J end lost 4 bases, and 15 bases lay between the germline ends. The CDR3 coding sequence is TGTGCCAGCAGCCCTCGGGTAGGGGTGTACGAGCAGTACTTC. Translating it yields CASSPRVGVYEQYF.

The J gene is TRBJ2-7, the V gene TRBV7-2; no firm D call. CDR1 SGHTA and CDR2 FQGNSA come from the germline V gene. V shed 0 bases and J shed 6 bases, with 6 bases lying between them. This CDR3 spans 12 amino acids. This chain's CDR3 is CASSLARLEQYF. The CDR3 DNA reads TGTGCCAGCAGCTTAGCGAGGCTCGAGCAGTACTTC.

This chain connects TRBV11-2 to TRBJ2-3; TRBD1 matches 11 bases. The CDR3 consists of 15 residues. Germline lookup yields CDR1 SGHAT and CDR2 FQNNGV. The V and J ends lost 5 bases and 3 bases, in that order; junction bases with no gene match: 4. CDR3 bases: TGTGCCAGCAGCCTTGGGACAGGGGGAACAGATACGCAGTATTTT. Encoded protein: CASSLGTGGTDTQYF.

The chain combines TRBV19 with TRBJ2-7; D not certain. The CDR3 is 15 residues long. Germline lookup yields CDR1 LNHDA and CDR2 SQIVND (reference sequence). Trimming removed 3 bases from V and 2 bases from J, with 14 bases in between. CDR3 sequence (DNA): TGTGCCAGTAGTATCTCCCCCGGCGGAGCCTACGAGCAGTACTTC. The encoded protein is CASSISPGGAYEQYF.

The V gene is TRBV27, the J gene TRBJ2-7; D gene ambiguous. Trimming stripped 3 bases from V and 11 bases from J, with 2 bases between. CDR3 length equals 8 residues. CDR1 MNHEY and CDR2 SMNVEV come from the germline V gene (reference sequence). In nucleotides, the CDR3 is TGTGCCAGCAGTTTCAAGTACTTC. Translation: CASSFKYF.

V and J are TRBV5-4 and TRBJ2-5, with TRBD2 identical over 8 bases. Germline V lookup: CDR1 SGHNT, CDR2 YYREEE (reference sequence). The CDR3 consists of 15 residues. With 4 bases clipped from V and 2 bases from J, the junction kept 7 bases outside the gene matches. CDR3 sequence (DNA): TGTGCCAGCAGCAACGGACTAGCCGGGCAAGAGACCCAGTACTTC. This sequence encodes CASSNGLAGQETQYF.

The genes are TRBV6-1 and TRBJ2-3, with 15 positions matching TRBD2. The germline gives CDR1 MNHNS, CDR2 SASEGT. The junction had 4 bases not matched to a gene; V was cut back by 2 bases and J by 1 base. There are 18 residues in the CDR3. The CDR3 DNA follows: TGTGCCAGCAGTGAATCCGGGACTAGCGGGGGGCGCACAGATACGCAGTATTTT. It specifies CASSESGTSGGRTDTQYF.

This clone was seen once. The chain employs TRBV9 and TRBJ2-5; 8 bases agree with TRBD2. The V gene end was trimmed by 2 bases and the J gene end by 2 bases; junction bases not matched to a gene: 5. Germline CDR1 SGDLS, CDR2 YYNGEE. The CDR3 runs 15 residues. In nucleotides, the CDR3 is TGTGCCAGCAGCGTGGGGACTAGAGATCAAGAGACCCAGTACTTC. As protein: CASSVGTRDQETQYF.

The rearrangement links TRBV5-1 to TRBJ2-3; unclear D gene. The CDR3 loop spans 15 amino acids. V was clipped by 2 bases and J by 1 base, with 11 bases between them. Germline V CDR1 and CDR2: SGHRS, YFSETQ. Here the CDR3 DNA reads TGCGCCAGCAGCTTAGCTACAGCCGGCACAGATACGCAGTATTTT. Protein: CASSLATAGTDTQYF.

DNA of the CDR3: TGTGCCAGCAGTGAGGACAGGGTGCAGTACTTC. The encoded protein is CASSEDRVQYF. V is TRBV2 and J is TRBJ2-7, with 8 bases aligning to TRBD1. Per germline, CDR1 SNHLY and CDR2 FYNNEI. The CDR3 runs 11 residues. V dropped 3 bases and J dropped 9; count of bases not matched to a gene: 1.

The rearrangement links TRBV28 to TRBJ1-4; TRBD1 might be the D (5 bases). Germline V gives CDR1 MDHEN, CDR2 SYDVKM. CDR3 size: 13 residues. The germline V and J ends were trimmed by 5 bases and 15 bases, with 19 bases remaining between them. This CDR3 is CASSLDTVGRVFF. The CDR3 DNA follows: TGTGCCAGCAGTCTGGACACGGTCGGAAGGGTGTTTTTT.

The chain is built from TRBV18 and TRBJ2-7; 7 nucleotides align to TRBD1. The CDR3 totals 14 residues. Per the germline V gene, CDR1 is KGHSH and CDR2 is LQKENI. V dropped 3 bases and J dropped 6; count of bases not matched to a gene: 8. The CDR3 region has the DNA TGTGCCAGCTCACCCTCCCCGACAGGGTTCGAGCAGTACTTC. Translating it yields CASSPSPTGFEQYF. The variable domain in full, with the rest retrieved from reference TRBV18 and TRBJ2-7, is NAGVMQNPRHLVRRRGQEARLRCSPMKGHSHVYWYRQLPEEGLKFMVYLQKENIIDESGMPKERFSAEFPKEGPSILRIQQVVRGDSAAYFCASSPSPTGFEQYFGPGTRLTVT.

This chain joins TRBV28 and TRBJ1-4; D perhaps matches TRBD1 (5 bases). V dropped 2 bases and J dropped 0 bases, with 10 bases sitting between them. CDR3 size: 16 residues. Germline V gene lookup returns CDR1 MDHEN and CDR2 SYDVKM. The CDR3 DNA is TGTGCCAGCAGTTTAGTGGGGGGGTCAACTAATGAAAAACTGTTTTTT. Protein product: CASSLVGGSTNEKLFF.

The chain uses TRBV5-1 and TRBJ2-1, with TRBD1 matching over 7 bases. CDR1 and CDR2 (germline): SGHRS, YFSETQ. The CDR3 extends over 15 amino acids. V was pared by 4 bases and J by 4 bases, with 8 bases of the junction left unmatched. The CDR3 region has the DNA TGCGCCAGCAGCGCGCAGGGACAGTCTTACAATGAGCAGTTCTTC. Residues: CASSAQGQSYNEQFF.